This T cell receptor (beta chain) originates from a study of blood T cell repertoires in COVID-19. In the study overall: The origin of the acute and convalescent COVID-19 samples was the United States, Italy and Spain. PBMCs, B-cell-depleted T cells, or T cells were the source of the cDNA or gDNA that made up the material.

Per the study methods: Amplification with reference gene primers provided the estimates of nucleated cell counts. The assay was immunoSEQ multiplex PCR, and TCRdb's table has in-frame clones only and misses some. That table gives V, J and clone size, and the DNA gave D and trimming. The sample has 100,000 to 150,000 clones, 80% to 85% seen once. V was cut by 4 bases and J by 9 bases, with 16 bases left in between. This CDR3 is 14 amino acids long. Germline loops: CDR1 SNHLY, CDR2 FYNNEI. The source is a woman in her forties or fifties with acute or convalescent COVID-19. Sequences were obtained from peripheral blood. J is TRBJ1-5 and V is TRBV2; possible D gene TRBD1, 6 bases. The CDR3 DNA is TGTGCCAGCAGTGTTGTACAGGGCGGTCCGCCCCAGCATTTT. Its translation: CASSVVQGGPPQHF. Based on the CDR3 plus reference TRBV2 and TRBJ1-5, the full variable domain is EPEVTQTPSHQVTQMGQEVILRCVPISNHLYFYWYRQILGQKVEFLVSFYNNEISEKSEIFDDQFSVERPDGSNFTLKIRSTKLEDSAMYFCASSVVQGGPPQHFGDGTRLSIL.